A selection of T cell receptor beta chains follows, all from one sample in a study of CD8+ T cells in alopecia areata. TCRdb's copy holds only in-frame clones and misses some; the assay was immunoSEQ multiplex PCR. The sample records about 200,000 clones, 45% to 70% being singletons. The sequenced sample consisted of CD8+ T cells sorted from blood. These receptors came from a human donor in good health. Each CDR3 is given with its conserved first and last residue. D genes are given only for firm matches. Some rows mark clone size as missing; the rest say once, few, many or name a class of expanded clone.

D | J | V | length | size | DNA | CDR3
TRBD1 | TRBJ1-5 | TRBV27 | 14 | NA | TGTGCCAGCAGTCCAGGACAGGGGGCCGGGCCCCAGCATTTT | CASSPGQGAGPQHF
NA | TRBJ1-5 | TRBV6-5 | 13 | NA | TGTGCCACGCAAGACAGACTGGATCAGCCCCAGCATTTT | CATQDRLDQPQHF
NA | TRBJ1-1 | TRBV6-5 | 13 | NA | TGTGCCAGCAGTTACGGACAGAACACTGAAGCTTTCTTT | CASSYGQNTEAFF
TRBD2 | TRBJ2-7 | TRBV29-1 | 16 | NA | TGCAGCGTTGAAGGTGTCAAGAGCGGGGGAGCCTACGAGCAGTACTTC | CSVEGVKSGGAYEQYF
NA | TRBJ2-3 | TRBV5-6 | 14 | NA | TGTGCCAGCAGCTTGGCGCTAGCGTTAGATACGCAGTATTTT | CASSLALALDTQYF
NA | TRBJ2-5 | TRBV6-5 | 14 | few | TGTGCCAGCAGTTACCTTTCCCTGGGGGAGACCCAGTACTTC | CASSYLSLGETQYF
NA | TRBJ1-2 | TRBV10-3 | 13 | NA | TGTGCCATCAGTGAAAGTGCAGGCTATGGCTACACCTTC | CAISESAGYGYTF
NA | TRBJ1-1 | TRBV29-1 | 14 | NA | TGCAGCGTGGCCCTTGGGGAATTCGTCACTGAAGCTTTCTTT | CSVALGEFVTEAFF
TRBD2 | TRBJ2-6 | TRBV13 | 19 | NA | TGTGCCAGCAGCACCCCCCGGACTAGCGGGGGTTCTGGGGCCAACGTCCTGACTTTC | CASSTPRTSGGSGANVLTF
NA | TRBJ1-5 | TRBV2 | 15 | NA | TGTGCCAGCAGTTATGGAGTACTCGAGAATCAGCCCCAGCATTTT | CASSYGVLENQPQHF
TRBD1 | TRBJ2-1 | TRBV6-5 | 15 | few | TGTGCCAGCAGTTACTCGGTCGGACAGGACAATGAGCAGTTCTTC | CASSYSVGQDNEQFF
TRBD2 | TRBJ2-7 | TRBV5-1 | 18 | once | TGCGCCAGCAGCCCTCACCTTAGCGGGGGGTCTCAGCCCTACGAGCAGTACTTC | CASSPHLSGGSQPYEQYF
TRBD2 | TRBJ2-7 | TRBV7-9 | 15 | once | TGTGCCAGCAGCCTCTCGGGGGGGAGCTCCTACGAGCAGTACTTC | CASSLSGGSSYEQYF
NA | TRBJ2-1 | TRBV29-1 | 12 | few | TGCAGCGTTGAAGGCAGCTACAATGAGCAGTTCTTC | CSVEGSYNEQFF
NA | TRBJ2-1 | TRBV9 | 14 | NA | TGTGCCAGCAGCGTAGGGGGCGCAGGCAATGAGCAGTTCTTC | CASSVGGAGNEQFF
TRBD1 | TRBJ2-7 | TRBV29-1 | 11 | NA | TGCAGCGTGGGACAGGACTACGAGCAGTACTTC | CSVGQDYEQYF
NA | TRBJ2-3 | TRBV6-5 | 16 | NA | TGTGCCAGCAGTTACCCTAGGCACTCGGGCACAGATACGCAGTATTTT | CASSYPRHSGTDTQYF
NA | TRBJ2-5 | TRBV6-1 | 12 | NA | TGTGCCAGCAGTAGGGGACAAGAGACCCAGTACTTC | CASSRGQETQYF
TRBD1 | TRBJ1-1 | TRBV23-1 | 18 | NA | TGCGCCAGCAGTCCTCTAATGGGACAGGGGAGGCAGAACACTGAAGCTTTCTTT | CASSPLMGQGRQNTEAFF
NA | TRBJ1-2 | TRBV13 | 14 | few | TGTGCCAGCAGCTCCCTGCGGGGGGCTGGCGGCTACACCTTC | CASSSLRGAGGYTF
NA | TRBJ1-3 | TRBV11-2 | 14 | NA | TGTGCCAGCAGCTTAGTGGCAGCTGGAAACACCATATATTTT | CASSLVAAGNTIYF
NA | TRBJ2-5 | TRBV29-1 | 17 | NA | TGCAGCGTTGATCGCTCTCGGGGAGCGGAGTCTTTCTTTAGCCAGTACTTC | CSVDRSRGAESFFSQYF
TRBD2 | TRBJ2-4 | TRBV29-1 | 14 | NA | TGCAGCGTTGAAGGCGGGACTAGCATAAACATTCAGTACTTC | CSVEGGTSINIQYF
NA | TRBJ1-1 | TRBV19 | 13 | NA | TGTGCCAGTAGTATTATCTCTCAAGGGGCCGCTTTCTTT | CASSIISQGAAFF
NA | TRBJ2-1 | TRBV6-1 | 15 | NA | TGTGCCAGCAGTGGGCCGGGGGCTACCTGGGATGAGCAGTTCTTC | CASSGPGATWDEQFF
NA | TRBJ2-3 | TRBV27 | 13 | NA | TGTGCCAGCACCCAGGGTAGGACAGATACGCAGTATTTT | CASTQGRTDTQYF
NA | TRBJ2-5 | TRBV29-1 | 17 | NA | TGCAGCGTGTCCGGGACAGAGGGCGGGGACTCCGGGGAGACCCAGTACTTC | CSVSGTEGGDSGETQYF
NA | TRBJ1-1 | TRBV20-1 | 11 | few | TGCAGTGCCCGACCAGGCCCTGAAGCTTTCTTT | CSARPGPEAFF
TRBD1 | TRBJ2-6 | TRBV5-1 | 18 | few | TGCGCCAGCAGCCCGTGGGACAGGGAGAGCTCTGGGGCCAACGTCCTGACTTTC | CASSPWDRESSGANVLTF
NA | TRBJ2-7 | TRBV5-1 | 12 | NA | TGCGCCAGCCGGTGGGGATCCGGCGAGCAGTACTTC | CASRWGSGEQYF